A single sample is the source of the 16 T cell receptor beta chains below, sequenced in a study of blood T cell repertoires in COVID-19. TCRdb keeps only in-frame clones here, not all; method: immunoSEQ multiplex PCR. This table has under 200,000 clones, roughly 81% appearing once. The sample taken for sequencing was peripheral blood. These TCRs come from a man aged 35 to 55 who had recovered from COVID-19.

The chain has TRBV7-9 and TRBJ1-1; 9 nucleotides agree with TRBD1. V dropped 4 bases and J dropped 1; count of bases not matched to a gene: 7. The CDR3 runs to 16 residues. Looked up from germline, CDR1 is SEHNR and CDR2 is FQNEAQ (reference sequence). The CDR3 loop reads CASSSTYRGPNTEAFF. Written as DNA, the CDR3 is TGTGCCAGCAGCTCAACCTACAGGGGGCCGAACACTGAAGCTTTCTTT.

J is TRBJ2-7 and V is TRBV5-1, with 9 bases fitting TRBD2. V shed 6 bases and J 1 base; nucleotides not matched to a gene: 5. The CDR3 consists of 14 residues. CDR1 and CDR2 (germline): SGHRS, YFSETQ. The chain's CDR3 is CASTGTSRSYEQYF. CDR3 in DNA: TGCGCCAGCACCGGGACTAGCCGATCCTACGAGCAGTACTTC.

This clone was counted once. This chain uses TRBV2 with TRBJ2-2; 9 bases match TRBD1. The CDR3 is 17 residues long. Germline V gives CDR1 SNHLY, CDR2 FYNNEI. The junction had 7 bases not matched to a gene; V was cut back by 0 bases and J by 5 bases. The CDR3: CASSEAVGQGGTGELFF. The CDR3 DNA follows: TGTGCCAGCAGTGAAGCGGTGGGACAGGGAGGAACCGGGGAGCTGTTTTTT. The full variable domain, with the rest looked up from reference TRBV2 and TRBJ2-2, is EPEVTQTPSHQVTQMGQEVILRCVPISNHLYFYWYRQILGQKVEFLVSFYNNEISEKSEIFDDQFSVERPDGSNFTLKIRSTKLEDSAMYFCASSEAVGQGGTGELFFGEGSRLTVL.

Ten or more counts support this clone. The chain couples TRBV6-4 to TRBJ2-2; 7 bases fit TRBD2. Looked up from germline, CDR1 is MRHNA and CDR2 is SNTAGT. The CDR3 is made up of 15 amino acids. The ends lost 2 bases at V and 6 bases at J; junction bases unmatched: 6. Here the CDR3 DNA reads TGTGCCAGCAGTGACACACACCTAGCGGCCGGGGAGCTGTTTTTT. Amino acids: CASSDTHLAAGELFF.

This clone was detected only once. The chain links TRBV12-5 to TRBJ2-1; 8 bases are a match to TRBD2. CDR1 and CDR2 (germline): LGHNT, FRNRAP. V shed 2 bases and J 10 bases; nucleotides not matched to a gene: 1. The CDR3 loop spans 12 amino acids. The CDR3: CASGLIAGEQFF. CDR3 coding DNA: TGTGCTAGTGGTTTGATAGCGGGGGAGCAGTTCTTC.

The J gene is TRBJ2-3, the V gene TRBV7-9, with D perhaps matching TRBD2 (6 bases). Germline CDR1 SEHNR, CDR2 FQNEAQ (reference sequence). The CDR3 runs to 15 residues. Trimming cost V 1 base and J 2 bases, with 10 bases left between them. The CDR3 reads CASSLDGGTTDTQYF. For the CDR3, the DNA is TGTGCCAGCAGCTTAGACGGGGGAACCACAGATACGCAGTATTTT.

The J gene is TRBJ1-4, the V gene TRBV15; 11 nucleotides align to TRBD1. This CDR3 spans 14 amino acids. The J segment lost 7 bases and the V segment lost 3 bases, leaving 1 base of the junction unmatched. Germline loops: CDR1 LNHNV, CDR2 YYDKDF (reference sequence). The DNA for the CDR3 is TGTGCCACCAGCAGGGGGACAGGGGGTGAAAAACTGTTTTTT. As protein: CATSRGTGGEKLFF.

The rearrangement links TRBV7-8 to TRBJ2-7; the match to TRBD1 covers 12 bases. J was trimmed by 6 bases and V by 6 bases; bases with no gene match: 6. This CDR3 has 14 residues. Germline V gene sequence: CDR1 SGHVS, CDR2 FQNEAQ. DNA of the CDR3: TGTGCCAGCAGATCCCGGGACAGGGGGCGCGAGCAGTACTTC. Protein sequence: CASRSRDRGREQYF.

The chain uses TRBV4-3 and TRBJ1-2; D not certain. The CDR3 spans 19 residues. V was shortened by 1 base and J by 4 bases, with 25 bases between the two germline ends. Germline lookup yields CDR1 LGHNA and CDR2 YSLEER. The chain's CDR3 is CASSQGVWVRGLLAYGYTF. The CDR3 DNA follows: TGCGCCAGCAGCCAAGGTGTTTGGGTTCGTGGACTCTTGGCCTATGGCTACACCTTC.

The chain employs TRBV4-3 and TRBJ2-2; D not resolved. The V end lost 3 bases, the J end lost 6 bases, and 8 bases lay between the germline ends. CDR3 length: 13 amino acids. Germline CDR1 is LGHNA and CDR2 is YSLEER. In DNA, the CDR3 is TGCGCCAGCAGCCAGTATCAGGCCGGGGAGCTGTTTTTT. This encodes CASSQYQAGELFF.

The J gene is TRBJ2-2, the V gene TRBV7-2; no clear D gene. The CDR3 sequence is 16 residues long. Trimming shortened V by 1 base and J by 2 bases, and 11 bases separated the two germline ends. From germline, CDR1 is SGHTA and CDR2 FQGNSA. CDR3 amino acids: CASSLGSGVNTGELFF. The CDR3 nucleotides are TGTGCCAGCAGCTTAGGATCCGGAGTAAACACCGGGGAGCTGTTTTTT.

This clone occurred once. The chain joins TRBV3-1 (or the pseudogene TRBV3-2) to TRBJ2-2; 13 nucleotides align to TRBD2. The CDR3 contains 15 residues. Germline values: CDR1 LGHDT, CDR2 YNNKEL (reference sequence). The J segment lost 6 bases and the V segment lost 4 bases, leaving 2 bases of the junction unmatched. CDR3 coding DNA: TGTGCCAGCAGCCGGACTAGCGGGAGTTCCGGGGAGCTGTTTTTT. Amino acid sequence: CASSRTSGSSGELFF.

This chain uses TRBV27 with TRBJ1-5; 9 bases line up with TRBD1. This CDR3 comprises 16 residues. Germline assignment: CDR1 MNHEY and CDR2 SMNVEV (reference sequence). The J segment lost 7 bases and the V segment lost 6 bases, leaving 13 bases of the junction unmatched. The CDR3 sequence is CASRKYRGPDKQPQHF. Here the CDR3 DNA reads TGTGCCAGCAGGAAATACAGGGGGCCCGACAAACAGCCCCAGCATTTT.

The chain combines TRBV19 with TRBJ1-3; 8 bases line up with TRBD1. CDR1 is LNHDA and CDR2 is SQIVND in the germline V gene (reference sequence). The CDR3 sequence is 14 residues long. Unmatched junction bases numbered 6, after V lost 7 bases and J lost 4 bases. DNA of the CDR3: TGTGCCAGTACTCCGACAGGGGTAGGAAACACCATATATTTT. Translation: CASTPTGVGNTIYF.

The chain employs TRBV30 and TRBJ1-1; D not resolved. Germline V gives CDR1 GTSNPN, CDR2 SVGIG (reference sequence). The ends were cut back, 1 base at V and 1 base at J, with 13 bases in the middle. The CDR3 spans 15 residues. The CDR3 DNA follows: TGTGCCTGGAGTGGGGGAGTGGGCCCGAACACTGAAGCTTTCTTT. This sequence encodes CAWSGGVGPNTEAFF.

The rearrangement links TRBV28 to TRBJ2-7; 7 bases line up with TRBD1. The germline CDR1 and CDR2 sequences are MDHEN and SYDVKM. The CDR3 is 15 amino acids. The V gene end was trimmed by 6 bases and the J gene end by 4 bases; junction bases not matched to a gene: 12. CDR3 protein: CASRSMGDSIYEQYF. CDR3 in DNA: TGTGCCAGCAGGTCGATGGGGGACAGTATATACGAGCAGTACTTC.